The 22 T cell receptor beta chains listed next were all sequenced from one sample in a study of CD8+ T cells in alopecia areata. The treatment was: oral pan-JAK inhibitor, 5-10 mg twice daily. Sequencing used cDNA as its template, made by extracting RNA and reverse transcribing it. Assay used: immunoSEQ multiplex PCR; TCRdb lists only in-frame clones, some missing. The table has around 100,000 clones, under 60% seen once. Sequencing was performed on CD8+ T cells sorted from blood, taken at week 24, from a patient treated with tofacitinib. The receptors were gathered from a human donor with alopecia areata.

CDR3 sequence: CASSQVIAGDEQFF. CDR3 coding DNA: TGTGCCAGCAGCCAAGTGATAGCGGGGGATGAGCAGTTCTTC. The chain recombines TRBV14 with TRBJ2-1; TRBD2 matches 9 bases. Germline-derived CDR1 and CDR2 are SGHDN and FVKESK. The CDR3 loop spans 14 amino acids. V dropped 1 base and J dropped 8; count of bases not matched to a gene: 3. Filled out from reference TRBV14 and TRBJ2-1, the complete variable domain reads EAGVTQFPSHSVIEKGQTVTLRCDPISGHDNLYWYRRVMGKEIKFLLHFVKESKQDESGMPNNRFLAERTGGTYSTLKVQPAELEDSGVYFCASSQVIAGDEQFFGPGTRLTVL.

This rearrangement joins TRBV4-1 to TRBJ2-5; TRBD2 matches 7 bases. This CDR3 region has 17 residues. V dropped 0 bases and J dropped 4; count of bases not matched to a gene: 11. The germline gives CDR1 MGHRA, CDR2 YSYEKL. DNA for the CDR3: TGCGCCAGCAGCCAAGATCGCGGGGGATCGCCTCCAGAGACCCAGTACTTC. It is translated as CASSQDRGGSPPETQYF.

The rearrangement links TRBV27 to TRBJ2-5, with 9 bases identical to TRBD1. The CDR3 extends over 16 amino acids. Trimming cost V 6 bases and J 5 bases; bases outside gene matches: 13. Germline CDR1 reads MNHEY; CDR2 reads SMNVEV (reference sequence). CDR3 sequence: CASRSGTGFVGETQYF. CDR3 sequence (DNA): TGTGCCAGCAGGTCCGGGACAGGGTTTGTCGGGGAGACCCAGTACTTC.

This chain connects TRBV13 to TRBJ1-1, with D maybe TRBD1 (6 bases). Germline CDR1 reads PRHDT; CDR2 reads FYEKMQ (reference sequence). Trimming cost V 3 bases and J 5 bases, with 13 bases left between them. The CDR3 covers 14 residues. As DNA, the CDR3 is TGTGCCAGCAGCTTCGTGGACAGAGGGACTGAAGCTTTCTTT. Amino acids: CASSFVDRGTEAFF.

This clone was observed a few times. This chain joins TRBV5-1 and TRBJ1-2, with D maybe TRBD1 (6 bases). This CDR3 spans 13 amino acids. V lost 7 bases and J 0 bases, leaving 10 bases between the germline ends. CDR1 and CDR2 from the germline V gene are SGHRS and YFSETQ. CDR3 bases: TGCGCCAGCGGGCCAGGGGCTAACTATGGCTACACCTTC. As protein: CASGPGANYGYTF.

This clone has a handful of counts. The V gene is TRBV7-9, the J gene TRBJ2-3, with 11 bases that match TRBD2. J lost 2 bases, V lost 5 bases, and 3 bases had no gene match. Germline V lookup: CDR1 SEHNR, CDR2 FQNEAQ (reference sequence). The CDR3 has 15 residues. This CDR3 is CASSPGLADTDTQYF. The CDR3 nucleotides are TGTGCCAGCAGCCCGGGACTAGCGGACACAGATACGCAGTATTTT.

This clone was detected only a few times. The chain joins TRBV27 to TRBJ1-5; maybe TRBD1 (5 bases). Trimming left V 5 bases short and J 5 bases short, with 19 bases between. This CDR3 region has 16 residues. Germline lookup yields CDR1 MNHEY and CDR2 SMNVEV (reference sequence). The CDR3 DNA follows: TGTGCCAGCAGTCCGTCGGGGGAGGGGTGGTATCAGCCCCAGCATTTT. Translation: CASSPSGEGWYQPQHF.

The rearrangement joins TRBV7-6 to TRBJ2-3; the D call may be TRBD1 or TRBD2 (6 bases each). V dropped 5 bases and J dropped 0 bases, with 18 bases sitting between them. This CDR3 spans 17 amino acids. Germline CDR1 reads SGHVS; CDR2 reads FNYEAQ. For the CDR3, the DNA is TGTGCCAGCAGCCCTTTATGGGGGGCGCATAGCACAGATACGCAGTATTTT. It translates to CASSPLWGAHSTDTQYF.

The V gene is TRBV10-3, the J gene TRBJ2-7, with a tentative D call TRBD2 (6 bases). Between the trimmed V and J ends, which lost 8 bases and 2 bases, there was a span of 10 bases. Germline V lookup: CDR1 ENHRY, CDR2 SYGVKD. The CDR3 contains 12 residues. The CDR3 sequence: CAIGGTPYEQYF. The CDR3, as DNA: TGTGCCATCGGGGGGACGCCCTACGAGCAGTACTTC.

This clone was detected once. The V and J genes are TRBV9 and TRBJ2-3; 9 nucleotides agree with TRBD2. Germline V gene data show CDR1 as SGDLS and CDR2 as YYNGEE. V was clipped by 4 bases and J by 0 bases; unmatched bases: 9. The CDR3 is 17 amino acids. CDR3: CASSPRPSGISTDTQYF. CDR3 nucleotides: TGTGCCAGCAGCCCCCGCCCTAGCGGGATTAGCACAGATACGCAGTATTTT. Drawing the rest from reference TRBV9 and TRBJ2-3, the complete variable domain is DSGVTQTPKHLITATGQRVTLRCSPRSGDLSVYWYQQSLDQGLQFLIQYYNGEERAKGNILERFSAQQFPDLHSELNLSSLELGDSALYFCASSPRPSGISTDTQYFGPGTRLTVL.

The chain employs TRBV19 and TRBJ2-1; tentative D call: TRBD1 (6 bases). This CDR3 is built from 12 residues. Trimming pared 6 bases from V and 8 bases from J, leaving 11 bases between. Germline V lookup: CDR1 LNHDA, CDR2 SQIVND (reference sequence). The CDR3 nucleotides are TGTGCCAGTAGCCTACAGGGATATGAGCAGTTCTTC. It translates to CASSLQGYEQFF.

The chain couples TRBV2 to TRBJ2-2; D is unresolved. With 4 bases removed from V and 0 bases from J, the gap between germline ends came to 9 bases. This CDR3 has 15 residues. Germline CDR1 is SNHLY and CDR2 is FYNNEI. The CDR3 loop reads CASSGGTANTGELFF. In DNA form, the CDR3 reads TGTGCCAGCAGTGGGGGAACCGCGAACACCGGGGAGCTGTTTTTT.

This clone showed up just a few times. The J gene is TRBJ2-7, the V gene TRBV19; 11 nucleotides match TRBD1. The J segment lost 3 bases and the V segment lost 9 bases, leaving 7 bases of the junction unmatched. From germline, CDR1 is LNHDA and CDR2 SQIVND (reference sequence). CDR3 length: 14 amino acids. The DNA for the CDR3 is TGTGCCAGCGACGCCGGGACAGGGGGCTACGAGCAGTACTTC. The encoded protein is CASDAGTGGYEQYF.

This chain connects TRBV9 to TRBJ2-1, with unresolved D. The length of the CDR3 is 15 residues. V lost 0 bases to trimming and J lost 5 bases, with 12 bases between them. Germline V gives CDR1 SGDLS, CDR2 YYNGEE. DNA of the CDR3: TGTGCCAGCAGCGTAGACTCAGGACGGGACAATGAGCAGTTCTTC. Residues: CASSVDSGRDNEQFF.

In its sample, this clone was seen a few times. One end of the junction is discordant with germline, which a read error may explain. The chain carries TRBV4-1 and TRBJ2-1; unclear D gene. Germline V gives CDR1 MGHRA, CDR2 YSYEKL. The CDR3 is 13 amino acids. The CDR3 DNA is TGCGCCAGCAGCGAAGACCCTTACAATGAGCAGTTCTTC. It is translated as CASSEDPYNEQFF.

CDR3 sequence reads: CASSYRAVGYGYTF. The CDR3, as DNA: TGTGCCAGCAGCTACCGGGCCGTGGGCTATGGCTACACCTTC. V and J are TRBV7-6 and TRBJ1-2; the D is unclear. This CDR3 has 14 residues. The ends were cut back, 4 bases at V and 4 bases at J, with 13 bases in the middle. Germline V CDR1 and CDR2: SGHVS, FNYEAQ.

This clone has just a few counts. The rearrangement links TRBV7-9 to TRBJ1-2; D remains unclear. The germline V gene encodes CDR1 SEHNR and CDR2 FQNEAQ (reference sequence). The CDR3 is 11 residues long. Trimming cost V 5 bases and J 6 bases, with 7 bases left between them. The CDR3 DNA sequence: TGTGCCAGCAGCGGTCCTGATGGCTACACCTTC. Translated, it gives CASSGPDGYTF.

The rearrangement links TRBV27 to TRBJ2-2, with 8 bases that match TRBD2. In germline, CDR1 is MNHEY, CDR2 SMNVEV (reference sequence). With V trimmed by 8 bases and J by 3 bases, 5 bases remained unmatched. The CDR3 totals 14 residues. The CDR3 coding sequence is TGTGCCAGCGGACCGCGGGGGGACACCGGGGAGCTGTTTTTT. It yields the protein CASGPRGDTGELFF.

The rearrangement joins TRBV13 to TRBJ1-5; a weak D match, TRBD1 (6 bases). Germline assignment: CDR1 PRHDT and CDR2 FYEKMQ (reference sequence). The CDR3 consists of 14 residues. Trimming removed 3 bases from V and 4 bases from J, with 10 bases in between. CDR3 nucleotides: TGTGCCAGCAGCTTTAGTACAGGGAATCAGCCCCAGCATTTT. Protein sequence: CASSFSTGNQPQHF.

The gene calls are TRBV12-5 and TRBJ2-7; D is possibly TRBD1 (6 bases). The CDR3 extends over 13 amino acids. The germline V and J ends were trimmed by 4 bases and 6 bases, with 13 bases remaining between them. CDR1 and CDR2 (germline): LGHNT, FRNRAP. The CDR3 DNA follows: TGTGCTAGTGGTTCACAGGGATGGGTCGAGCAGTACTTC. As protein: CASGSQGWVEQYF.

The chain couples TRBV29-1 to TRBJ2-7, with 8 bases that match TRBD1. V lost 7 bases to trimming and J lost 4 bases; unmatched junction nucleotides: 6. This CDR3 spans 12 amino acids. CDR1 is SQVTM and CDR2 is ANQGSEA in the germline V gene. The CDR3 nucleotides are TGCAGCGCGGAAGGGGACAGGTACGAGCAGTACTTC. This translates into CSAEGDRYEQYF.

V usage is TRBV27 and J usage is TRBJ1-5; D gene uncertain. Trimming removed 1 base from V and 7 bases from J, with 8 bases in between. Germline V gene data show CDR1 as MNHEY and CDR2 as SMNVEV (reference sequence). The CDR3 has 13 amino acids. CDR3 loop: CASSLWVGQPQHF. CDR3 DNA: TGTGCCAGCAGTTTATGGGTTGGACAGCCCCAGCATTTT.